This TCR beta chain stems from a study of cytomegalovirus exposure and HLA in healthy donors. There are 12 residues in the CDR3. Trimming removed 6 bases from V and 1 base from J, with 6 bases in between. From germline, CDR1 is MNHEY and CDR2 SVGAGI. Method: immunoSEQ multiplex PCR; TCRdb's copy keeps in-frame clones and lacks some. Here the sample spans about 79,000 clones, 90% to 95% being singletons. This clonotype was sampled from a woman aged 25 to 45 in good health and CMV-seronegative. The chain carries TRBV6-5 and TRBJ1-1; D is uncertain. The sequencing input was PBMCs. Here the CDR3 DNA reads TGTGCCAGCAGCGGTCAGAACACTGAAGCTTTCTTT. It specifies CASSGQNTEAFF.